The 13 T cell receptor beta chains below come from one sample, sequenced in a study of beta chain features in type 1 diabetes. Every isolated RNA sample was fully reverse transcribed, so sequencing captured expressed TCRB transcripts. Using immunoSEQ multiplex PCR, the repertoire was profiled, and TCRdb retains in-frame clones only, with some absent. Here the sample spans roughly 350,000 clones, about 10% being singletons. The sample consisted of naive CD4+ T cells from blood. These receptor sequences come from a woman younger than 45 in good health.

The J gene is TRBJ1-5, the V gene TRBV7-2, with D unresolved. The CDR3 extends over 15 amino acids. Trimming left V 5 bases short and J 2 bases short, with 13 bases between. Germline loops: CDR1 SGHTA, CDR2 FQGNSA. The DNA of the CDR3 is TGTGCCAGCAGCCGAAATTCAGGCGGCAATCAGCCCCAGCATTTT. Translating gives CASSRNSGGNQPQHF.

This clone came up a few times. The chain joins TRBV7-9 to TRBJ2-5, with D tentatively TRBD1 (6 bases). V lost 6 bases and J lost 4, with 15 bases in between. CDR3 length equals 14 residues. Germline V gives CDR1 SEHNR, CDR2 FQNEAQ (reference sequence). CDR3 coding DNA: TGTGCCAGCAGTCTCCGGGACACCGGAGAGACCCAGTACTTC. This gives the protein CASSLRDTGETQYF.

In this sample, this clone turned up a few times. The genes are TRBV29-1 and TRBJ2-7; D possibly corresponds to TRBD1 (6 bases). This CDR3 spans 14 amino acids. Germline lookup yields CDR1 SQVTM and CDR2 ANQGSEA. V was shortened by 0 bases and J by 3 bases, with 12 bases between the two germline ends. CDR3 DNA: TGCAGCGTTGAAGAGCCAGGGGATATCTACGAGCAGTACTTC. This encodes CSVEEPGDIYEQYF.

The V call is TRBV30, the J call TRBJ1-3; 8 bases fit TRBD1. Germline loops: CDR1 GTSNPN, CDR2 SVGIG (reference sequence). The CDR3 runs 14 residues. V was pared by 2 bases and J by 3 bases, with 3 bases of the junction left unmatched. The CDR3: CAWSKTGVGNTIYF. DNA for the CDR3: TGTGCCTGGAGTAAGACAGGGGTTGGAAACACCATATATTTT.

The chain combines TRBV5-1 with TRBJ2-1; 7 nucleotides match TRBD1. The CDR3 runs 17 residues. J gave up 1 base and V 4 bases, and 11 bases lay outside the gene matches. Per the germline V gene, CDR1 is SGHRS and CDR2 is YFSETQ. The CDR3 nucleotides are TGCGCCAGCAGCCCTCGACCGGGACAGAGTTCCTACAATGAGCAGTTCTTC. As protein: CASSPRPGQSSYNEQFF.

In this sample, this clone turned up a few times. The rearrangement joins TRBV5-1 to TRBJ2-3; weak D call: TRBD2 (5 bases). CDR1 SGHRS and CDR2 YFSETQ come from the germline V gene. The CDR3 spans 14 residues. V shed 2 bases and J shed 2 bases, with 9 bases lying between them. CDR3 loop: CASSLGGLTDTQYF. The CDR3 nucleotides read TGCGCCAGCAGCTTAGGTGGACTCACAGATACGCAGTATTTT.

This clone came up a few times. The chain couples TRBV6-6 to TRBJ2-7; 9 nucleotides align to TRBD1. Germline CDR1 reads MNHNY; CDR2 reads SVGAGI (reference sequence). V was clipped by 4 bases and J by 6 bases; unmatched bases: 10. The CDR3 has 15 residues. As DNA, the CDR3 is TGTGCCAGCAGTTCTCCCGGGACAGGGTTATCCGAGCAGTACTTC. It encodes CASSSPGTGLSEQYF.

The chain couples TRBV28 to TRBJ1-1; no reliable D call. The ends were cut back, 3 bases at V and 0 bases at J, with 5 bases in the middle. CDR1 and CDR2 (germline): MDHEN, SYDVKM. This CDR3 is built from 13 residues. The CDR3 sequence: CASSFYLNTEAFF. As DNA, the CDR3 is TGTGCCAGCAGTTTCTACCTGAACACTGAAGCTTTCTTT.

The rearrangement joins TRBV7-2 to TRBJ2-3, with TRBD2 as a possible D gene (5 bases). The V gene's germline CDR1 is SGHTA and CDR2 FQGNSA. With 10 bases removed from V and 0 bases from J, the gap between germline ends came to 14 bases. This CDR3 comprises 14 residues. CDR3 protein: CATTEGRSTDTQYF. The CDR3 region has the DNA TGTGCCACCACCGAGGGTCGTAGCACAGATACGCAGTATTTT. Together with reference TRBV7-2 and TRBJ2-3, the CDR3 gives the full variable domain: GAGVSQSPSNKVTEKGKDVELRCDPISGHTALYWYRQSLGQGLEFLIYFQGNSAPDKSGLPSDRFSAERTGGSVSTLTIQRTQQEDSAVYLCATTEGRSTDTQYFGPGTRLTVL.

This clone came up a few times. The chain uses TRBV5-4 and TRBJ2-7, with D possibly TRBD1 on 5 matching bases. This CDR3 is 12 amino acids long. Germline V lookup: CDR1 SGHNT, CDR2 YYREEE (reference sequence). With 5 bases removed from V and 3 bases from J, the gap between germline ends came to 9 bases. The CDR3 sequence: CASRRQGYEQYF. The CDR3 DNA sequence: TGTGCCAGCAGGCGTCAGGGCTACGAGCAGTACTTC.

V and J are TRBV7-2 and TRBJ2-1, with no clear D. In germline, CDR1 is SGHTA, CDR2 FQGNSA. Deletions cut 5 bases from V and 4 bases from J, with 9 bases between. The CDR3 covers 13 residues. CDR3 in DNA: TGTGCCAGCAGCGTTACTAAGTACAATGAGCAGTTCTTC. It translates to CASSVTKYNEQFF.

This clone showed up just a few times. CDR3 in amino acids: CASSLGQGAYYEQYF. CDR3 nucleotide sequence: TGTGCCAGCAGCTTGGGACAGGGTGCCTACTACGAGCAGTACTTC. The rearrangement joins TRBV5-4 to TRBJ2-7; 7 bases agree with TRBD1. The CDR3 loop spans 15 amino acids. Germline V gene sequence: CDR1 SGHNT, CDR2 YYREEE (reference sequence). J was trimmed by 3 bases and V by 0 bases; bases with no gene match: 6.

In nucleotides, the CDR3 is TGTGCCAGCACCGGATCCGGACAGGGGGACACTGAAGCTTTCTTT. Its translation: CASTGSGQGDTEAFF. This chain connects TRBV28 to TRBJ1-1; TRBD1 agrees at 10 bases. Trimming removed 7 bases from V and 3 bases from J; junction bases left unmatched: 8. This CDR3 comprises 15 residues. Germline CDR1 and CDR2: MDHEN and SYDVKM.